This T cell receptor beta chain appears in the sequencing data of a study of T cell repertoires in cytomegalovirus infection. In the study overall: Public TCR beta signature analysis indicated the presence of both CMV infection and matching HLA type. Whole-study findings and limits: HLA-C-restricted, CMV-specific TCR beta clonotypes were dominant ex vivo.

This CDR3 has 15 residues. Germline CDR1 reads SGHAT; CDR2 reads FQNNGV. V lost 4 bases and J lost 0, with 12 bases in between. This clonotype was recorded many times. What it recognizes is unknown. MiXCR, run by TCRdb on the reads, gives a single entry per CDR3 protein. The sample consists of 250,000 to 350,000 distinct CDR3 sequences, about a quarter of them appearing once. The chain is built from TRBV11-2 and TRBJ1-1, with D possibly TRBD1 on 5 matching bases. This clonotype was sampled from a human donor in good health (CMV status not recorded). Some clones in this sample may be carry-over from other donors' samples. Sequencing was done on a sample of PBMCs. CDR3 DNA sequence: TGTGCCAGCAGCTCCGGGACCCATCTGAACACTGAAGCTTTCTTT. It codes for CASSSGTHLNTEAFF.